This TCR beta chain appears in the sequencing data of a study of blood T cell repertoires in COVID-19. Study in general: Italy, Spain and the United States were the sources of the convalescent and acute COVID-19 samples. In each case, the material was cDNA or gDNA derived from T cells, B-cell-depleted T cells, or PBMCs.

Seattle's enrolled individuals joined amid active infection and were then monitored longitudinally. Study processing details: Amplification of reference gene primers provided the estimated nucleated cell counts. The repertoire was sequenced with immunoSEQ multiplex PCR; TCRdb's copy has only in-frame clones and lacks some. V and J calls and clone size are as listed in that table; D and trimming were resolved from the DNA. The data contain around 480,000 clones, 88% of them seen just once; the ten biggest clones take up roughly an eighth. CDR1 is MNHEY and CDR2 is SMNVEV in the germline V gene (reference sequence). V lost 3 bases to trimming and J lost 1 base, with 18 bases between them. CDR3 length: 17 residues.

V usage is TRBV27 and J usage is TRBJ1-1; perhaps TRBD1 as D (5 bases). The sequence derives from a woman in her fifties or sixties with COVID-19, enrolled during active disease. The sequenced sample was peripheral blood. CDR3: CASSLAPYRLWNTEAFF. CDR3 nucleotide sequence: TGTGCCAGCAGTTTGGCCCCTTACAGGCTATGGAACACTGAAGCTTTCTTT.